A single sample gave rise to the 29 T cell receptor beta chains below, sequenced in a study of cytomegalovirus exposure and HLA in healthy donors. PCR employed 60 Vbeta and 13 Jbeta primers. The assay was immunoSEQ multiplex PCR, and TCRdb's table has in-frame clones only and misses some. The sample carries around 150,000 clones, 75% to 80% recorded once. Sequencing used PBMCs. All receptors come from a woman aged 50 to 60 in good health and CMV-seronegative.

This clone was seen only a few times. This rearrangement joins TRBV6-6 to TRBJ1-1; D unresolved. CDR3 length: 14 amino acids. Per germline, CDR1 MNHNY and CDR2 SVGAGI (reference sequence). The V and J ends lost 2 bases and 0 bases respectively, with 7 bases between them. CDR3 amino acids: CASSYGPLNTEAFF. CDR3 coding DNA: TGTGCCAGCAGTTACGGCCCTTTGAACACTGAAGCTTTCTTT.

The chain has TRBV2 and TRBJ2-3; TRBD1 matches at 7 bases. V trimming: 4 bases; J trimming: 1 base; junction bases outside the gene matches: 5. Germline CDR1 SNHLY, CDR2 FYNNEI. The CDR3 has 15 amino acids. In nucleotides, the CDR3 is TGTGCCAGCAGTGGAAGGGGGCGTGGCACAGATACGCAGTATTTT. Its protein product is CASSGRGRGTDTQYF.

The chain joins TRBV4-2 to TRBJ2-1; no definite D call. Trimming took off 0 bases at V and 6 bases at J, with 6 bases between the two ends. Per germline, CDR1 LGHNA and CDR2 YNFKEQ. The CDR3 is made up of 13 amino acids. CDR3 loop: CASSQDSGNEQFF. In DNA form, the CDR3 reads TGTGCCAGCAGCCAAGATTCAGGCAATGAGCAGTTCTTC.

The chain has TRBV7-6 and TRBJ2-1; 10 positions match TRBD2. Trimming took 5 bases from V and 9 from J; bases not matched to a gene: 10. The germline V gene has CDR1 SGHVS and CDR2 FNYEAQ. This CDR3 has 15 amino acids. Here the CDR3 DNA reads TGTGCCAGCAGCCAGAGCGGGGGGGCCCTTGGTGAGCAGTTCTTC. This gives the protein CASSQSGGALGEQFF.

The chain is built from TRBV5-1 and TRBJ2-3; 10 nucleotides line up with TRBD2. The germline V gene has CDR1 SGHRS and CDR2 YFSETQ. The CDR3 extends over 19 amino acids. V gave up 3 bases and J gave up 1 base; unmatched junction bases: 14. The DNA of the CDR3 is TGCGCCAGCAGCTCCCAGGGAGCGGGGGGGCCCGGGGGCACAGATACGCAGTATTTT. As protein: CASSSQGAGGPGGTDTQYF. The whole variable domain, filled in from reference TRBV5-1 and TRBJ2-3, reads KAGVTQTPRYLIKTRGQQVTLSCSPISGHRSVSWYQQTPGQGLQFLFEYFSETQRNKGNFPGRFSGRQFSNSRSEMNVSTLELGDSALYLCASSSQGAGGPGGTDTQYFGPGTRLTVL.

The chain carries TRBV7-8 and TRBJ2-1; TRBD2 might be the D (5 bases). The V gene's germline CDR1 is SGHVS and CDR2 FQNEAQ. The CDR3 totals 19 residues. The germline V and J ends were trimmed by 4 bases and 2 bases, with 24 bases remaining between them. The CDR3 DNA sequence: TGTGCCAGCAGCTCTATACTAACCCCTAAAGGAGGAACCTACAATGAGCAGTTCTTC. Protein: CASSSILTPKGGTYNEQFF.

V is TRBV5-4 and J is TRBJ1-6, with D possibly being TRBD1 (5 bases). Germline V gene data show CDR1 as SGHNT and CDR2 as YYREEE (reference sequence). CDR3 size: 15 residues. The V end lost 3 bases, the J end lost 10 bases, and 17 bases lay between the germline ends. The chain's CDR3 is CASSWTVRGQSPLHF. For the CDR3, the DNA is TGTGCCAGCAGCTGGACGGTAAGGGGTCAATCACCCCTCCACTTT.

This clone was recorded once. One end of the junction fails to match germline, which may point to a read error. The chain couples TRBV6-1 to TRBJ2-5, with 9 bases fitting TRBD2. CDR1 is MNHNS and CDR2 is SASEGT in the germline V gene. The length of the CDR3 is 14 residues. The DNA of the CDR3 is TGTGCCAGCAGTCAAGCGGGGGGCCAAGAGACCCAGTACTTC. Its protein product is CASSQAGGQETQYF.

This clone came up once. V is TRBV5-4 and J is TRBJ2-7; 10 bases are shared with TRBD2. CDR3 length: 15 residues. Trimming took 4 bases from V and 4 from J; bases not matched to a gene: 8. Germline-derived CDR1 and CDR2 are SGHNT and YYREEE (reference sequence). The CDR3 loop is CASSEAGGPSYEQYF. CDR3 nucleotide sequence: TGTGCCAGCAGCGAAGCGGGGGGGCCTTCTTACGAGCAGTACTTC.

The chain couples TRBV9 to TRBJ1-3; a possible D gene is TRBD1 (5 bases). The germline V gene has CDR1 SGDLS and CDR2 YYNGEE. Trimming pared 0 bases from V and 3 bases from J, leaving 7 bases between. The CDR3 sequence is 14 residues long. The CDR3 DNA is TGTGCCAGCAGCGTAGATCAGGGTGGAAACACCATATATTTT. This sequence encodes CASSVDQGGNTIYF.

To note about this clone: One end of the junction does not line up with germline, which may come from a read error. This sequence joins TRBV29-1 and TRBJ1-3; D is possibly TRBD1 (6 bases). CDR1 SQVTM and CDR2 ANQGSEA come from the germline V gene. This CDR3 contains 14 residues. CDR3 sequence reads: CSVSRGNSGNTMYF. CDR3 nucleotide sequence: TGCAGCGTCAGTAGGGGGAACTCTGGAAACACCATGTATTTT.

V usage is TRBV2 and J usage is TRBJ1-2; 7 bases agree with TRBD1. V gave up 2 bases and J gave up 4 bases; unmatched junction bases: 4. CDR3 length: 14 amino acids. CDR1 and CDR2 from the germline V gene are SNHLY and FYNNEI. Here the CDR3 DNA reads TGTGCCAGCAGTGAATCCCCAGGGGGCTATGGCTACACCTTC. It yields the protein CASSESPGGYGYTF.

This sequence joins TRBV7-2 and TRBJ2-5; 8 bases line up with TRBD2. Germline assignment: CDR1 SGHTA and CDR2 FQGNSA. CDR3 length: 18 amino acids. The trim removed 1 base at V and 4 bases at J, leaving 14 bases unmatched. The CDR3 nucleotides read TGTGCCAGCAGCTTAGGGGGCGGGGGGCAGGGGAGCCCAGAGACCCAGTACTTC. Translation gives CASSLGGGGQGSPETQYF. Drawing the rest from reference TRBV7-2 and TRBJ2-5, the complete variable domain is GAGVSQSPSNKVTEKGKDVELRCDPISGHTALYWYRQSLGQGLEFLIYFQGNSAPDKSGLPSDRFSAERTGGSVSTLTIQRTQQEDSAVYLCASSLGGGGQGSPETQYFGPGTRLLVL.

CDR3 residues: CASSQRGFTEAFF. The CDR3 region has the DNA TGTGCCAGTAGTCAGAGGGGGTTCACTGAAGCTTTCTTT. J is TRBJ1-1 and V is TRBV19; maybe TRBD1 (6 bases). This CDR3 region has 13 residues. CDR1 LNHDA and CDR2 SQIVND come from the germline V gene (reference sequence). V lost 5 bases and J 4 bases, leaving 11 bases between the germline ends.

The CDR3 DNA reads as TGTGCCAGCAGCCAAGATTTCGGCGGATACGAGCAGTACTTC. The encoded protein is CASSQDFGGYEQYF. V usage is TRBV4-2 and J usage is TRBJ2-7; D is unclear. The CDR3 consists of 14 residues. Trimming took off 0 bases at V and 4 bases at J, with 10 bases between the two ends. The V gene's germline CDR1 is LGHNA and CDR2 YNFKEQ.

This rearrangement joins TRBV4-2 to TRBJ2-6, with a tentative D call TRBD1 (6 bases). The CDR3 contains 22 residues. Germline values: CDR1 LGHNA, CDR2 YNFKEQ. Trimming pared 0 bases from V and 3 bases from J, leaving 27 bases between. CDR3 loop: CASSQEDPGTTGSPGGANVLTF. CDR3 DNA: TGTGCCAGCAGCCAAGAGGACCCCGGGACGACAGGATCACCCGGTGGGGCCAACGTCCTGACTTTC.

In its sample, this clone was seen once. CDR3 loop: CASSYGGGAETQYF. The CDR3 DNA is TGTGCCAGCAGCTACGGCGGGGGGGCGGAGACCCAGTACTTC. The V gene is TRBV11-2, the J gene TRBJ2-5; 9 bases map to TRBD2. The CDR3 has 14 residues. Germline V CDR1 and CDR2: SGHAT, FQNNGV. Germline trimming cut 4 bases from V and 5 bases from J; bases unmatched to any gene: 5.

The chain links TRBV27 to TRBJ2-7; TRBD2 aligns across 7 bases. From germline, CDR1 is MNHEY and CDR2 SMNVEV (reference sequence). The length of the CDR3 is 13 residues. The junction had 5 bases not matched to a gene; V was cut back by 4 bases and J by 5 bases. Here the CDR3 DNA reads TGTGCCAGCAGTTACGGGACTAACAACGAGCAGTACTTC. Translating it yields CASSYGTNNEQYF.

This CDR3 is CASSSPPQRRGYTF. The CDR3, as DNA: TGCGCCAGCAGTAGTCCACCGCAGCGACGTGGCTACACCTTC. This chain connects TRBV23-1 to TRBJ1-2; D unclear. TRBV23-1 is classed as an ORF, of uncertain function. The CDR3 contains 14 residues. Trimming pared 5 bases from V and 7 bases from J, leaving 17 bases between.

The chain employs TRBV14 and TRBJ1-3, with no clear D. The V gene's germline CDR1 is SGHDN and CDR2 FVKESK. Trimming pared 4 bases from V and 0 bases from J, leaving 10 bases between. The CDR3 contains 15 residues. CDR3 DNA: TGTGCCAGCAGCCCCCGTCTCAGCTCTGGAAACACCATATATTTT. Its protein is CASSPRLSSGNTIYF.

The chain joins TRBV1 to TRBJ2-5; the table's D call of TRBD2 was not tested on the DNA. TRBV1 is annotated as a pseudogene. The CDR3 extends over 14 amino acids. The CDR3 coding sequence is TGCACCAGCAGCCAGGGACTAGACGGGGAGACCCAGTACTTC. It encodes CTSSQGLDGETQYF.

This clone was seen only once. The chain couples TRBV2 to TRBJ1-2; 9 bases fit TRBD1. This CDR3 has 18 amino acids. The V and J ends lost 9 bases and 4 bases, in that order; junction bases with no gene match: 21. Per the germline V gene, CDR1 is SNHLY and CDR2 is FYNNEI. The CDR3 is CARDQDRGATNSFYGYTF. DNA of the CDR3: TGTGCCAGGGACCAAGACAGGGGGGCGACGAATTCGTTCTATGGCTACACCTTC.

The chain links TRBV15 to TRBJ1-5; D uncertain. Germline CDR1 LNHNV, CDR2 YYDKDF (reference sequence). This CDR3 has 15 residues. V lost 0 bases and J lost 7, with 13 bases in between. The CDR3 DNA reads TGTGCCACCAGCAGAGATGCCCGGGGAGGCCAGCCCCAGCATTTT. Protein product: CATSRDARGGQPQHF.

V usage is TRBV4-2 and J usage is TRBJ2-5; possible D gene TRBD2, 6 bases. There are 14 residues in the CDR3. Germline V gene lookup returns CDR1 LGHNA and CDR2 YNFKEQ. Trimming took 2 bases from V and 2 from J, leaving 9 bases between them. The CDR3 region is CASSQSSGQETQYF. The CDR3 coding sequence is TGTGCCAGCAGCCAATCCAGCGGGCAAGAGACCCAGTACTTC.

Here the CDR3 DNA reads TGTGCCAGCAGGGACAGTAGGAACACCGGGGAGCTGTTTTTT. It is translated as CASRDSRNTGELFF. This chain joins TRBV6-4 and TRBJ2-2, with D possibly matching TRBD1 (6 bases). Germline assignment: CDR1 MRHNA and CDR2 SNTAGT. This CDR3 comprises 14 residues. V was shortened by 6 bases and J by 1 base, with 9 bases between the two germline ends.

The rearrangement links TRBV5-1 to TRBJ1-2; 10 bases map to TRBD1. With 3 bases clipped from V and 0 bases from J, the junction kept 2 bases outside the gene matches. CDR3 length: 15 amino acids. In germline, CDR1 is SGHRS, CDR2 YFSETQ. CDR3 residues: CASSSGQGANYGYTF. The CDR3 DNA follows: TGCGCCAGCAGCTCCGGACAGGGGGCTAACTATGGCTACACCTTC. The full variable domain, rest sourced from reference TRBV5-1 and TRBJ1-2, is KAGVTQTPRYLIKTRGQQVTLSCSPISGHRSVSWYQQTPGQGLQFLFEYFSETQRNKGNFPGRFSGRQFSNSRSEMNVSTLELGDSALYLCASSSGQGANYGYTFGSGTRLTVV.

The rearrangement uses TRBV5-6 and TRBJ1-2; TRBD1 agrees at 8 bases. The V segment lost 7 bases and the J segment 4 bases; nucleotides outside the gene matches: 3. Germline CDR1 reads SGHDT; CDR2 reads YYEEEE. The CDR3 is 12 residues long. The CDR3 loop is CASVGTGYGYTF. The CDR3 DNA sequence: TGTGCCAGCGTTGGGACAGGCTATGGCTACACCTTC.

The gene calls are TRBV7-8 and TRBJ1-2, with D possibly matching TRBD1 (6 bases). The V and J ends lost 8 bases and 2 bases respectively, with 9 bases between them. The CDR3 runs 12 residues. Germline V gene data show CDR1 as SGHVS and CDR2 as FQNEAQ. CDR3 protein: CASVTGNYGYTF. In nucleotides, the CDR3 is TGTGCCAGCGTGACAGGCAACTATGGCTACACCTTC.

This clone has just one count. This chain links TRBV29-1 with TRBJ2-5, with D perhaps matching TRBD2 (6 bases). This CDR3 is built from 13 residues. V lost 1 base and J 5 bases, leaving 11 bases between the germline ends. The germline gives CDR1 SQVTM, CDR2 ANQGSEA. The CDR3 DNA reads TGCAGCGTTGAAGGGAGGGGCCAGGAGACCCAGTACTTC. Encoded protein: CSVEGRGQETQYF.